This T cell receptor beta chain is drawn from a study of cytomegalovirus exposure and HLA in healthy donors. Study context: Previous work identified roughly 110 million unique TCR beta sequences from roughly 180 million T cells.

Germline V gene lookup returns CDR1 SGHVS and CDR2 FNYEAQ. Trimming left V 0 bases short and J 0 bases short, with 10 bases between. The CDR3 length is 16 residues. With 60 Vbeta and 13 Jbeta primers, the PCR was carried out. Method: immunoSEQ multiplex PCR; TCRdb's copy keeps in-frame clones and lacks some. This table has about 110,000 clones, around 86% appearing once. The sample taken for sequencing was PBMCs. This clonotype was sampled from a man aged 30 to 39 in good health and CMV-seropositive. The chain links TRBV7-6 to TRBJ2-3, with unresolved D. The CDR3 DNA is TGTGCCAGCAGCTTAGCGCGCCGGGTTAGCACAGATACGCAGTATTTT. This sequence encodes CASSLARRVSTDTQYF.